The 29 T cell receptor beta chains below all came from one sample that was sequenced in a study of post-analysis software for immune sequencing data. cDNA libraries for TCR beta contained unique molecular identifiers. A single record per CDR3 protein comes from TCRdb applying MiXCR to the PCR reads. The table includes about 820,000 distinct CDR3 sequences, approximately 57% detected once. The antigens for these receptors are not known. Regarding the study as a whole: There were several TRBV segments more frequent in patients than controls, and TRBV5-6, TRBV5-1 and TRBV20-1 were among them.

Sequencing used blood. These receptors all stem from a girl aged 5-17 years with multiple sclerosis.

The chain couples TRBV9 to TRBJ2-7; D may be TRBD2 (6 bases). This CDR3 is 16 amino acids long. Germline V CDR1 and CDR2: SGDLS, YYNGEE. Deletions cut 4 bases from V and 0 bases from J, with 17 bases between. The CDR3 bases are TGTGCCAGCAGCCCTACGGGGACGGGAGTCTCCTACGAGCAGTACTTC. Protein: CASSPTGTGVSYEQYF.

With regard to this clonotype: An end of the junction differs from the germline gene, which may be a read error. The V and J genes are TRBV5-1 and TRBJ1-5; D perhaps matches TRBD1 (6 bases). There are 13 residues in the CDR3. Germline CDR1 and CDR2: SGHRS and YFSETQ. The CDR3 loop reads CASSLEGGQPQHF. The DNA for the CDR3 is TGTGCCAGCAGTCTCGAAGGGGGTCAGCCCCAGCATTTT.

This clonotype was seen a few times. The V call is TRBV20-1, the J call TRBJ2-7; 8 bases are a match to TRBD2. The CDR3 loop spans 14 amino acids. Per germline, CDR1 DFQATT and CDR2 SNEGSKA (reference sequence). V dropped 4 bases and J dropped 2; count of bases not matched to a gene: 7. The DNA of the CDR3 is TGCAGTGCTACGCCGGGACTAGGGACCTACGAGCAGTACTTC. Protein product: CSATPGLGTYEQYF.

The chain employs TRBV20-1 and TRBJ2-4; D gene unclear. CDR3 length: 11 amino acids. Deletions cut 6 bases from V and 10 bases from J, with 13 bases between. Per the germline V gene, CDR1 is DFQATT and CDR2 is SNEGSKA (reference sequence). The CDR3 region has the DNA TGCAGTGCGACATCTCCTGCGATTCAGTACTTC. It encodes CSATSPAIQYF.

This sequence joins TRBV7-9 and TRBJ2-7, with TRBD1 identical over 7 bases. V lost 5 bases to trimming and J lost 7 bases; unmatched junction nucleotides: 14. This CDR3 is 15 amino acids long. Per germline, CDR1 SEHNR and CDR2 FQNEAQ (reference sequence). CDR3 in amino acids: CASSPMRGHVGEQYF. The DNA for the CDR3 is TGTGCCAGCAGCCCCATGAGGGGGCACGTGGGAGAGCAGTACTTC.

The sample holds a few counts of this clonotype. This chain links TRBV4-1 with TRBJ2-7; D may match TRBD1 or TRBD2 (6 bases each). This CDR3 has 15 amino acids. Germline values: CDR1 MGHRA, CDR2 YSYEKL. V dropped 1 base and J dropped 3 bases, with 13 bases sitting between them. The CDR3 bases are TGCGCCAGCAGCCAAGGGATAGGGGGGCTCTACGAGCAGTACTTC. It translates to CASSQGIGGLYEQYF.

This clonotype was seen only a few times. DNA for the CDR3: TGTGCCATCAGTACAGGGAGTGGAGAGACCCAGTACTTC. It yields the protein CAISTGSGETQYF. The rearrangement joins TRBV10-3 to TRBJ2-5; TRBD1 might be the D (6 bases). The CDR3 is 13 residues long. Germline CDR1 reads ENHRY; CDR2 reads SYGVKD. V was shortened by 5 bases and J by 4 bases, with 11 bases between the two germline ends.

There are a few counts of this clonotype. The rearrangement uses TRBV7-6 and TRBJ2-5; no clear D. The germline V gene has CDR1 SGHVS and CDR2 FNYEAQ. The germline V and J ends were trimmed by 1 base and 4 bases, with 10 bases remaining between them. The CDR3 runs to 14 residues. The CDR3 region is CASSLVPERETQYF. Written as DNA, the CDR3 is TGTGCCAGCAGCTTAGTTCCAGAACGAGAGACCCAGTACTTC.

The chain couples TRBV12-3 or TRBV12-4 to TRBJ1-2; the D is unclear. Trimming removed 8 bases at V and 8 bases at J, with 15 bases between. The CDR3 sequence is 12 residues long. The CDR3 nucleotides read TGTGCCAGCCGCCGCCTGGAAGTGGGCTACACCTTC. Its protein product is CASRRLEVGYTF.

This clonotype was detected a few times. The chain is built from TRBV10-3 and TRBJ1-1, with 8 bases identical to TRBD1. The germline CDR1 and CDR2 sequences are ENHRY and SYGVKD. J gave up 3 bases and V 6 bases, and 6 bases lay outside the gene matches. The CDR3 loop spans 14 amino acids. As DNA, the CDR3 is TGTGCCATCAGCGCCGGGACAGGTTACACTGAAGCTTTCTTT. It codes for CAISAGTGYTEAFF.

In its sample, this clonotype was seen a few times. The chain has TRBV29-1 and TRBJ2-7; TRBD1 matches at 9 bases. After removal of 7 bases from V and 1 base from J, the junction contained 5 bases not matched to a gene. This CDR3 contains 13 residues. Germline loops: CDR1 SQVTM, CDR2 ANQGSEA. The CDR3 bases are TGCAGCGCTCTTGGACAGGGGTCCTACGAGCAGTACTTC. Its protein is CSALGQGSYEQYF.

The chain carries TRBV5-1 and TRBJ2-1; D unclear. The CDR3 loop spans 14 amino acids. Germline assignment: CDR1 SGHRS and CDR2 YFSETQ. V lost 1 base to trimming and J lost 6 bases, with 11 bases between them. CDR3 region: CASSLSSRANEQFF. DNA for the CDR3: TGCGCCAGCAGCTTGTCCTCTAGGGCCAATGAGCAGTTCTTC.

The CDR3 bases are TGTGCCAGCAGTACACTCCGACAGAGAAACACAGATACGCAGTATTTT. It codes for CASSTLRQRNTDTQYF. The chain has TRBV6-6 and TRBJ2-3, with D possibly matching TRBD1 (5 bases). The CDR3 runs 16 residues. Germline CDR1 is MNHNY and CDR2 is SVGAGI (reference sequence). V was clipped by 5 bases and J by 2 bases, with 17 bases between them.

This clonotype was picked up one time. This chain uses TRBV20-1 with TRBJ2-1; D is undetermined. Trimming shortened V by 3 bases and J by 4 bases, and 10 bases separated the two germline ends. The CDR3 covers 13 residues. Germline V gene data show CDR1 as DFQATT and CDR2 as SNEGSKA (reference sequence). The CDR3 DNA reads TGCAGTGCTAGCAGCCCCGTATACAATGAGCAGTTCTTC. Translated, it gives CSASSPVYNEQFF.

This clonotype was recorded a few times. In nucleotides, the CDR3 is TGTGCCAGCAGCTCGACAGGCTTTCCCTACGAGCAGTACTTC. This sequence encodes CASSSTGFPYEQYF. V usage is TRBV7-2 and J usage is TRBJ2-7; D may be TRBD1 (6 bases). The V end lost 4 bases, the J end lost 2 bases, and 12 bases lay between the germline ends. This CDR3 has 14 residues. Germline values: CDR1 SGHTA, CDR2 FQGNSA.

The chain employs TRBV6-5 and TRBJ1-2; a possible D gene is TRBD1 (6 bases). Between the trimmed V and J ends, which lost 6 bases and 0 bases, there was a span of 17 bases. Germline V gives CDR1 MNHEY, CDR2 SVGAGI. The length of the CDR3 is 16 residues. DNA for the CDR3: TGTGCCAGCAGACCTCGGGCAGGGGCGGCTAACTATGGCTACACCTTC. Protein sequence: CASRPRAGAANYGYTF.

This chain uses TRBV20-1 with TRBJ2-7; 8 bases are shared with TRBD2. Germline V gene data show CDR1 as DFQATT and CDR2 as SNEGSKA (reference sequence). This CDR3 contains 13 residues. V dropped 1 base and J dropped 5; count of bases not matched to a gene: 4. The CDR3 bases are TGCAGTGCTAGAGTCCGGACTAGCAACGAGCAGTACTTC. Translation: CSARVRTSNEQYF.

A single count supports this clonotype. The chain uses TRBV19 and TRBJ2-5, with 7 bases lining up with TRBD2. Germline CDR1 and CDR2: LNHDA and SQIVND (reference sequence). This CDR3 region has 14 residues. V lost 3 bases and J lost 6; bases outside the gene matches: 7. CDR3 DNA sequence: TGTGCCAGTAGTATCAGCGGGGCTCGGCAGACCCAGTACTTC. It codes for CASSISGARQTQYF.

J is TRBJ1-2 and V is TRBV19; tentative D call: TRBD1 (5 bases). Germline V gene lookup returns CDR1 LNHDA and CDR2 SQIVND (reference sequence). Trimming left V 3 bases short and J 4 bases short, with 12 bases between. The CDR3 has 14 amino acids. CDR3: CASSIKTEPYGYTF. In DNA, the CDR3 is TGTGCCAGTAGTATCAAGACAGAGCCCTATGGCTACACCTTC.

The CDR3 is CASSQTGLKGYTF. CDR3 DNA: TGCGCCAGCAGTCAGACAGGTTTGAAGGGCTACACCTTC. This chain links TRBV5-1 with TRBJ1-2; weak D call: TRBD1 (6 bases). The ends were cut back, 5 bases at V and 8 bases at J, with 16 bases in the middle. This CDR3 spans 13 amino acids. Germline lookup yields CDR1 SGHRS and CDR2 YFSETQ.

The genes are TRBV6-5 and TRBJ2-3; 9 nucleotides line up with TRBD2. CDR1 and CDR2 from the germline V gene are MNHEY and SVGAGI. This CDR3 contains 13 residues. V lost 7 bases, J lost 4 bases, and 3 bases stayed unmatched. The CDR3 spells CASNGLAPDTQYF. The CDR3 DNA sequence: TGTGCCAGCAATGGACTAGCGCCAGATACGCAGTATTTT.

This clonotype appeared a few times. This chain uses TRBV5-1 with TRBJ2-6, with D maybe TRBD1 (5 bases). Germline values: CDR1 SGHRS, CDR2 YFSETQ. This CDR3 contains 15 residues. The ends were cut back, 4 bases at V and 2 bases at J, with 10 bases in the middle. The CDR3 region has the DNA TGCGCCAGCAGCCATGGGGCTGCTGGGGCCAACGTCCTGACTTTC. Protein product: CASSHGAAGANVLTF.

The chain joins TRBV5-1 to TRBJ2-1, with TRBD1 identical over 9 bases. There are 16 residues in the CDR3. Germline CDR1 SGHRS, CDR2 YFSETQ. V shed 0 bases, J shed 8 bases, and the junction held 9 bases outside the gene matches. Here the CDR3 reads CASSLGYRGRADEQFF. Here the CDR3 DNA reads TGCGCCAGCAGCTTGGGATACAGGGGGCGCGCGGATGAGCAGTTCTTC.

The gene calls are TRBV11-1 and TRBJ2-1; possible D gene TRBD2, 6 bases. Trimming took 0 bases from V and 6 from J, leaving 9 bases between them. Germline CDR1 and CDR2: SGHAT and FQDESV (reference sequence). The length of the CDR3 is 14 residues. CDR3 sequence (DNA): TGTGCCAGCAGCTTAGCGAGGGACTTCAATGAGCAGTTCTTC. Translating it yields CASSLARDFNEQFF.

Comment on this clonotype: A much more abundant neighbour one base away suggests this may be a read error. The V call is TRBV20-1, the J call TRBJ2-5; D is possibly TRBD2 (6 bases). This CDR3 region has 14 residues. Germline values: CDR1 DFQATT, CDR2 SNEGSKA (reference sequence). V was shortened by 4 bases and J by 5 bases, with 17 bases between the two germline ends. CDR3 nucleotides: TGCAGTGCTAAAGCGGAGGGCCCCGGGGAGACCCAGTACTTC. It translates to CSAKAEGPGETQYF.

This clonotype turned up a few times. The chain carries TRBV7-9 and TRBJ2-4, with 9 bases matching TRBD1. The better agreement between TRBJ2-7 and the DNA end casts doubt on the J call. In germline, CDR1 is SEHNR, CDR2 FQNEAQ (reference sequence). The CDR3 has 17 residues. CDR3 region: CASSTTGGAPVLYEQYF. The CDR3 DNA reads as TGTGCCAGCAGCACAACAGGGGGCGCCCCTGTTTTGTACGAGCAGTACTTC.

J is TRBJ1-2 and V is TRBV7-9; tentatively, D is TRBD1 (6 bases). Looked up from germline, CDR1 is SEHNR and CDR2 is FQNEAQ (reference sequence). CDR3 length: 18 amino acids. V was cut by 0 bases and J by 1 base, with 18 bases left in between. The CDR3 coding sequence is TGTGCCAGCAGCTTAGCGTCCCCATCCAGGGGATTTAACTATGGCTACACCTTC. Its translation is CASSLASPSRGFNYGYTF.

This chain joins TRBV27 and TRBJ2-1, with 10 bases fitting TRBD2. The germline V gene has CDR1 MNHEY and CDR2 SMNVEV (reference sequence). There are 18 residues in the CDR3. V was pared by 5 bases and J by 3 bases, with 13 bases of the junction left unmatched. CDR3 DNA sequence: TGTGCCAGCAGTCCCCATAGGACTAGCGGAACCCTCTACAATGAGCAGTTCTTC. Its protein product is CASSPHRTSGTLYNEQFF.

The chain recombines TRBV7-8 with TRBJ2-7; possible D gene TRBD2, 5 bases. The CDR3 runs 14 residues. Germline lookup yields CDR1 SGHVS and CDR2 FQNEAQ. V lost 1 base and J 2 bases, leaving 9 bases between the germline ends. In nucleotides, the CDR3 is TGTGCCAGCAGCTTAGGAGCGGCGGCCTACGAGCAGTACTTC. Translation gives CASSLGAAAYEQYF. The full variable domain, completed using reference TRBV7-8 and TRBJ2-7, is GAGVSQSPRYKVAKRGQDVALRCDPISGHVSLFWYQQALGQGPEFLTYFQNEAQLDKSGLPSDRFFAERPEGSVSTLKIQRTQQEDSAVYLCASSLGAAAYEQYFGPGTRLTVT.